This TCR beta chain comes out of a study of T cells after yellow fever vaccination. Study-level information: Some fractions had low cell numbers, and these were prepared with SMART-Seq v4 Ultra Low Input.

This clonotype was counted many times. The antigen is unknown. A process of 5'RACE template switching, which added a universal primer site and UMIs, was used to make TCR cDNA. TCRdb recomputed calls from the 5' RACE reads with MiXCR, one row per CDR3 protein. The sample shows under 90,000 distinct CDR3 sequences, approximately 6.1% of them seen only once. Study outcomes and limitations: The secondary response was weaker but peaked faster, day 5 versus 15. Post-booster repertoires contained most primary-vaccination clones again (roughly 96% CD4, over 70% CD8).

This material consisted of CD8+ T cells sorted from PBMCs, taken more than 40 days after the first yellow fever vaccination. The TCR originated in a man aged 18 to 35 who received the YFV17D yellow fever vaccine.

The CDR3 DNA reads as TGTGCCAGCAGTAGGACTAGTTCTACCTACGAGCAGTACTTC. Translated, it gives CASSRTSSTYEQYF. This chain links TRBV12-3 or TRBV12-4 with TRBJ2-7, with 7 nucleotides matching TRBD2. After removal of 5 bases from V and 2 bases from J, the junction contained 6 bases not matched to a gene. This CDR3 is built from 14 residues.